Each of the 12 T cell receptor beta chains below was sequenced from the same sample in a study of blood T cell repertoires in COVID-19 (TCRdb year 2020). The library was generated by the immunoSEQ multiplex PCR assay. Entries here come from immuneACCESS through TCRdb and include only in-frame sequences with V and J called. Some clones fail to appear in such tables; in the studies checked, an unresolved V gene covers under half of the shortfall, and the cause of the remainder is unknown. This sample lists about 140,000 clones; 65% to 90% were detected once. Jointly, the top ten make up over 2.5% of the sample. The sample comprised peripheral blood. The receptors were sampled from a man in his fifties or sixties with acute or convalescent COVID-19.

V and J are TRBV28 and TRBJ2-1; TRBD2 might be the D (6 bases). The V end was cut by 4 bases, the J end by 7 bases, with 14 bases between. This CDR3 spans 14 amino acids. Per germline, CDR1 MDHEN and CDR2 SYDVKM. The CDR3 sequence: CASSSRLGGNEQFF. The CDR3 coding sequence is TGTGCCAGCAGTTCTAGACTAGGCGGAAATGAGCAGTTCTTC.

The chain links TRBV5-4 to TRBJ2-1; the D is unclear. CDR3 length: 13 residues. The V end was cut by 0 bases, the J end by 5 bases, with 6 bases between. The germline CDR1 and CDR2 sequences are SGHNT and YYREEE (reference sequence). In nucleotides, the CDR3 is TGTGCCAGCAGCTTGGTTTCTAACAATGAGCAGTTCTTC. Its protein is CASSLVSNNEQFF.

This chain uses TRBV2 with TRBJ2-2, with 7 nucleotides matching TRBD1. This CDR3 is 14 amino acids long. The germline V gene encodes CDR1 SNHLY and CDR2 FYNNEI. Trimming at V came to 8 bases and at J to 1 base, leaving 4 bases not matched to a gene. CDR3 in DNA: TGTGCCAGCCAGGGGGTCTGGAACACCGGGGAGCTGTTTTTT. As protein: CASQGVWNTGELFF.

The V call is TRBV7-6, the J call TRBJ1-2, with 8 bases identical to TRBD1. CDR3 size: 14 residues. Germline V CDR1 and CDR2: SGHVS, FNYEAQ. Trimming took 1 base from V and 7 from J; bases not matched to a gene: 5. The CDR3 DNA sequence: TGTGCCAGCAGCTTAGACGCAGGGGGCCGTGGCTACACCTTC. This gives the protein CASSLDAGGRGYTF.

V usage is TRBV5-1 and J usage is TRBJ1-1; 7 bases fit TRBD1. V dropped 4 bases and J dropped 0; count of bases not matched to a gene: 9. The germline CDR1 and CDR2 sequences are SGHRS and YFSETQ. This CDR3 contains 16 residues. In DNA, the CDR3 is TGCGCCAGCAGCCCCTCGGAACAGGGGATGAACACTGAAGCTTTCTTT. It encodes CASSPSEQGMNTEAFF.

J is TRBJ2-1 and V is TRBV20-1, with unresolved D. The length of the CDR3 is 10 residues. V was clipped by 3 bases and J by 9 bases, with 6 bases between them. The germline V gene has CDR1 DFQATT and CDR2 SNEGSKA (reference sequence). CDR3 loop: CSASGGEQFF. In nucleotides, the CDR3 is TGCAGTGCTAGCGGCGGTGAGCAGTTCTTC.

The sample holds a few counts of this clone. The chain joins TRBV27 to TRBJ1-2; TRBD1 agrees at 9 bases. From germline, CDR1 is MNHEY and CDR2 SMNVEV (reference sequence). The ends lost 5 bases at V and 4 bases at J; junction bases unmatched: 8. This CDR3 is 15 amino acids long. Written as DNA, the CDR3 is TGTGCCAGCAGTACACGACAGGGGGGTGCCTATGGCTACACCTTC. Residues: CASSTRQGGAYGYTF.

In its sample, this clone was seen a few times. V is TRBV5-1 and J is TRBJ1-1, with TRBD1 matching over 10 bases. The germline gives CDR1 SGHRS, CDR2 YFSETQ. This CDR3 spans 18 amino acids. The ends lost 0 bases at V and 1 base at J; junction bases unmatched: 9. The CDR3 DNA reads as TGCGCCAGCAGCTTGGGGGACAGGGGTCCCTTCTCGAACACTGAAGCTTTCTTT. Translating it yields CASSLGDRGPFSNTEAFF.

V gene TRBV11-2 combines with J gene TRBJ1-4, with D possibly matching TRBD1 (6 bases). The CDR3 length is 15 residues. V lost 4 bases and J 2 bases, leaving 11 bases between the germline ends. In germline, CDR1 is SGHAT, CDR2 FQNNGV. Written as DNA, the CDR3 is TGTGCCAGCAGCTCAGGGGTGGGGACTAATGAAAAACTGTTTTTT. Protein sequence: CASSSGVGTNEKLFF.

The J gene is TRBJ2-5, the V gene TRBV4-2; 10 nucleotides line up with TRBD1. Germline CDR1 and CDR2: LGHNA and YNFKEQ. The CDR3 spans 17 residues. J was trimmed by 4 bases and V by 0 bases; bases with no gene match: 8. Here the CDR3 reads CASSQDLATGGRETQYF. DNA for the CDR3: TGTGCCAGCAGCCAAGATCTAGCGACAGGGGGCAGAGAGACCCAGTACTTC.

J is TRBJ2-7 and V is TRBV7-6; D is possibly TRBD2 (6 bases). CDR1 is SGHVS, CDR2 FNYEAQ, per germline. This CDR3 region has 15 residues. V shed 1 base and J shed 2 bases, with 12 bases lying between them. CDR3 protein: CASSLGDSPPYEQYF. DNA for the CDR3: TGTGCCAGCAGCTTAGGGGACTCCCCACCCTACGAGCAGTACTTC.

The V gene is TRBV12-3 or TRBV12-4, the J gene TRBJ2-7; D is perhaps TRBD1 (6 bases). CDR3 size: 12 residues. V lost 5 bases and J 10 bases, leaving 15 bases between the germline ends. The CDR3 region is CASSTGSSEQYF. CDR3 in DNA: TGTGCCAGCAGTACAGGGTCCTCGGAACAGTACTTC.